The text below deals with one T cell receptor beta chain. This clone's antigen is unknown. Nothing much larger sits one base from this clone, and base qualities are not available. The library was produced with the immunoSEQ multiplex PCR assay. The immuneACCESS repertoire file appears here via TCRdb, limited to in-frame rearrangements. These files lack a portion of the clones; in checked studies, under half of the deficit traces to unresolved V genes, and the cause of the others is not known. A total of about 160,000 clones appear in this sample, over 85% of them only once. Clones ranked in the top ten supply around 8% of the sample. The sample belongs to a study of control samples from healthy donors and cancer patients (dated by TCRdb to the early 2020s). The germline V gene sets CDR1 to SGHAT and CDR2 to FQNNGV. V and J are trimmed by 2 bases and 7 bases, and the gene matches miss 7 bases of the junction. The CDR3 has 16 amino acids, counting the end cysteine and phenylalanine. Of the read, only the CDR3 DNA is kept; its 48 bases are in frame from base 1.

The V and J genes are TRBV11-2 and TRBJ2-1, with TRBD2 matching 11 junction bases. Sequenced: blood. The sequence derives from a woman aged 40 to 50 in good health. The DNA is TGTGCCAGCAGCTTATTAACACTAGCGGGAGTAAATGAGCAGTTCTTC. Translated, this gives CASSLLTLAGVNEQFF.